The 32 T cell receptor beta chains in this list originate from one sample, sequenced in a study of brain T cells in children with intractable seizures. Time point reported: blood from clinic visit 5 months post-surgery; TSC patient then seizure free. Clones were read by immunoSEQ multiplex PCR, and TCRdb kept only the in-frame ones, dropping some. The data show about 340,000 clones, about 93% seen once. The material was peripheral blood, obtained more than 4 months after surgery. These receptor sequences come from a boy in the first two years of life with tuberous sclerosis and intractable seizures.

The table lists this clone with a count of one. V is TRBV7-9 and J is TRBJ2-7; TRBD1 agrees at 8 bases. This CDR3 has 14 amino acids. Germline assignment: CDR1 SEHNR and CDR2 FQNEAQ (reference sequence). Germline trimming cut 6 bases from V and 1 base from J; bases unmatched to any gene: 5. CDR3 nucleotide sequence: TGTGCCAGCAGTAAAGGGGACAGGTCCTACGAGCAGTACTTC. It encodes CASSKGDRSYEQYF.

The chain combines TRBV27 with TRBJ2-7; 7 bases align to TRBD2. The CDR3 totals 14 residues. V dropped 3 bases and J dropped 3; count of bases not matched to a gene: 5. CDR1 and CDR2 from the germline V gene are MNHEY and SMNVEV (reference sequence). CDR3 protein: CASSLCRDYYEQYF. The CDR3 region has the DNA TGTGCCAGCAGTTTGTGTCGGGACTACTACGAGCAGTACTTC.

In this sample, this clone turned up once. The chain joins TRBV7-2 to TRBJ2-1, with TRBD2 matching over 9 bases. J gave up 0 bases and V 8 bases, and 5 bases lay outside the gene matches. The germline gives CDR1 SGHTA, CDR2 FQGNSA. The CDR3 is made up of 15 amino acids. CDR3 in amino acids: CASGDSGSSYNEQFF. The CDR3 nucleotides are TGTGCCAGCGGAGATAGCGGGAGCTCCTACAATGAGCAGTTCTTC. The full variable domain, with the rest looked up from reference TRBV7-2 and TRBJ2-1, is GAGVSQSPSNKVTEKGKDVELRCDPISGHTALYWYRQSLGQGLEFLIYFQGNSAPDKSGLPSDRFSAERTGGSVSTLTIQRTQQEDSAVYLCASGDSGSSYNEQFFGPGTRLTVL.

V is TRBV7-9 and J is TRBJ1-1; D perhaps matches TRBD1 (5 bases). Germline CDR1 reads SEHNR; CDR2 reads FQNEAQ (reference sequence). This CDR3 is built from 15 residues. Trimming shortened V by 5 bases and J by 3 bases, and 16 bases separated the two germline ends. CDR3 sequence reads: CASSVTAGGHTEAFF. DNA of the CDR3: TGTGCCAGCAGCGTGACAGCCGGTGGGCACACTGAAGCTTTCTTT.

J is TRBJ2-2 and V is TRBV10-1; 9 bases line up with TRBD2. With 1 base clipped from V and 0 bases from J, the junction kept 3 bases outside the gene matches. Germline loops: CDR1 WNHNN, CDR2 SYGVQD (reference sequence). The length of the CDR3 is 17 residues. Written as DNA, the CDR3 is TGCGCCAGCAGTGAGTGGGCGGGAGGGCCGAACACCGGGGAGCTGTTTTTT. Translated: CASSEWAGGPNTGELFF.

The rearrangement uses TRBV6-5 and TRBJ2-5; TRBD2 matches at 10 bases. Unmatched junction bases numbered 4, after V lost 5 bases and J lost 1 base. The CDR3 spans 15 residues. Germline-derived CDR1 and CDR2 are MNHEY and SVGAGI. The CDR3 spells CASSLAGALQETQYF. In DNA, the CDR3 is TGTGCCAGCAGTCTAGCGGGGGCCCTCCAAGAGACCCAGTACTTC.

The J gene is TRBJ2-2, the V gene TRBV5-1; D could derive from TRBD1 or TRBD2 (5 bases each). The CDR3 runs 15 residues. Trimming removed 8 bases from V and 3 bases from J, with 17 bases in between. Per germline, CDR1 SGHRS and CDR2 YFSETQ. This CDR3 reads CASQRGGIDTGELFF. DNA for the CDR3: TGCGCCAGTCAACGTGGGGGTATCGACACCGGGGAGCTGTTTTTT.

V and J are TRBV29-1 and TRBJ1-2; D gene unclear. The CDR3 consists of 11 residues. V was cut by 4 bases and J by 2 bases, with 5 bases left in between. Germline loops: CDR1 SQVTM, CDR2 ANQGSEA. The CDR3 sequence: CSVGTNYGYTF. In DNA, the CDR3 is TGCAGCGTTGGGACGAACTATGGCTACACCTTC.

The CDR3 reads CASSSPPGSSNYEQYF. The CDR3 nucleotides read TGTGCCAGCAGCTCCCCCCCAGGGTCATCTAACTACGAGCAGTACTTC. The chain joins TRBV11-3 to TRBJ2-7; maybe TRBD1 (5 bases). Trimming pared 4 bases from V and 3 bases from J, leaving 19 bases between. This CDR3 has 16 residues. Germline CDR1 and CDR2: SGHNT and YENEEA.

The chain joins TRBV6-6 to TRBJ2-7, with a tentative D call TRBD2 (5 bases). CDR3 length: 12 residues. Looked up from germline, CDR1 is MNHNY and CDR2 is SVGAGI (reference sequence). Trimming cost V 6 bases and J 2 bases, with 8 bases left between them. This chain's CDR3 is CASSHGTYEQYF. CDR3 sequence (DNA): TGTGCCAGCAGCCACGGGACCTACGAGCAGTACTTC.

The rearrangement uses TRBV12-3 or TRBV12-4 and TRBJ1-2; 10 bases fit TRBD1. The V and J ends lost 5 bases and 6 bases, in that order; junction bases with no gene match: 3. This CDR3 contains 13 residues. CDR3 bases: TGTGCCAGCAGTGGGGACAGGGGCAATGGCTACACCTTC. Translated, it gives CASSGDRGNGYTF.

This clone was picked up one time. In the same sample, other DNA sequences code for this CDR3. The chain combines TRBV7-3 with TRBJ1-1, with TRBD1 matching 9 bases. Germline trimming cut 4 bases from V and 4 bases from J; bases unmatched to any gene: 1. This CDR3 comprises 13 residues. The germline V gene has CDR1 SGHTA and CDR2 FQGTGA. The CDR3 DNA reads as TGTGCCAGCAGCTCGGACAGGGGCACTGAAGCTTTCTTT. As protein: CASSSDRGTEAFF.

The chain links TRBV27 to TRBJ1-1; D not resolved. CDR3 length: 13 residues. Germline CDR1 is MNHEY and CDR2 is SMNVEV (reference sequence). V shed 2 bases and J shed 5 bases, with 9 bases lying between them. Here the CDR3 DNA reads TGTGCCAGCAGTTTAATCCCCCGTACTGAAGCTTTCTTT. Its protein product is CASSLIPRTEAFF.

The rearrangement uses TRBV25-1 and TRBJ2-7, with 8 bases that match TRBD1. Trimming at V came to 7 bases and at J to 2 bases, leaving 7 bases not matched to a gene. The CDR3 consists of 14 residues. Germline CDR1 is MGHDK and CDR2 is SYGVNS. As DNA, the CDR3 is TGTGCCAGCACAAGGACAGGGAGTGCCTACGAGCAGTACTTC. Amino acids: CASTRTGSAYEQYF.

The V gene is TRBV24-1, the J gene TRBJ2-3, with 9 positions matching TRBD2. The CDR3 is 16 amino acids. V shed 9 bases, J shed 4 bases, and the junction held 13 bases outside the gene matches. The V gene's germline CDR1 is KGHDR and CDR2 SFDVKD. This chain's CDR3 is CATRSGRVAGADTQYF. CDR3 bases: TGTGCCACCCGATCAGGGAGGGTAGCGGGAGCAGATACGCAGTATTTT.

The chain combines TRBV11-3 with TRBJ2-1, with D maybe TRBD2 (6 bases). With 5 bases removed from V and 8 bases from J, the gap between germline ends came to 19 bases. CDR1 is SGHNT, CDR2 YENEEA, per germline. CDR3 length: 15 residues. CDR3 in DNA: TGTGCCAGCAGCCGGGACCTAGACGGGAGCGATGAGCAGTTCTTC. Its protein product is CASSRDLDGSDEQFF.

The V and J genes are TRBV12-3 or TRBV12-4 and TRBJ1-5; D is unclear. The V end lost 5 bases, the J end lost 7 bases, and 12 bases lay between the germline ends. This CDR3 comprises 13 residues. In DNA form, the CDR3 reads TGTGCCAGCAGTCACCCTTCGGGACAGCCCCAGCATTTT. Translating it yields CASSHPSGQPQHF.

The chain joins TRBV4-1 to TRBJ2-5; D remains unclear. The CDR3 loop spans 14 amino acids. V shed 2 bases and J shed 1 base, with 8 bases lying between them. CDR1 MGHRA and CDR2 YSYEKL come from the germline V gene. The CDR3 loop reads CASSQLVSQETQYF. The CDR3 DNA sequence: TGCGCCAGCAGCCAACTCGTTTCCCAAGAGACCCAGTACTTC.

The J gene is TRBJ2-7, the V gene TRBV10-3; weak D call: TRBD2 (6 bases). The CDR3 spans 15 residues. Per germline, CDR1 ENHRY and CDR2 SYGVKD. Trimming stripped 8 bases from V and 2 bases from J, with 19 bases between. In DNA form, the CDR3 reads TGTGCCATCTCGGCCGCGGGGCTAGATGCCTACGAGCAGTACTTC. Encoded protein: CAISAAGLDAYEQYF.

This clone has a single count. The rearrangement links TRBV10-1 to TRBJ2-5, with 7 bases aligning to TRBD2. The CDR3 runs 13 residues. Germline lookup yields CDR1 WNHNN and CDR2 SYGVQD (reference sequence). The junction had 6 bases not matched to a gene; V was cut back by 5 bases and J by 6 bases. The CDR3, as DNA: TGCGCCAGCAGTCCGGGAGGAGCAAAGACCCAGTACTTC. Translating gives CASSPGGAKTQYF.

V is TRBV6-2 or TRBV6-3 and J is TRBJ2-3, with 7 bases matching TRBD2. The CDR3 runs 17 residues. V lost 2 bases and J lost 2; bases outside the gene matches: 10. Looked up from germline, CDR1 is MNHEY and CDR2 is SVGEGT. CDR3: CASSYLSTGGYTDTQYF. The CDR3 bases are TGTGCCAGCAGTTACCTTTCTACGGGAGGATACACAGATACGCAGTATTTT.

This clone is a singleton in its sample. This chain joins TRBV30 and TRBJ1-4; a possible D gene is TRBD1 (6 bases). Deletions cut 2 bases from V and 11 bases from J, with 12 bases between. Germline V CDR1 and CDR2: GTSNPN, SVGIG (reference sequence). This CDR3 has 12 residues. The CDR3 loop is CAWSFGGKKLFF. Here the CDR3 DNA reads TGTGCCTGGAGTTTTGGGGGCAAGAAACTGTTTTTT.

CDR3 loop: CASSTYSGMIGEQYF. The CDR3 DNA is TGTGCCAGTAGTACCTACAGCGGTATGATAGGCGAGCAGTACTTC. This chain links TRBV19 with TRBJ2-7, with D tentatively TRBD2 (5 bases). From germline, CDR1 is LNHDA and CDR2 SQIVND (reference sequence). V was shortened by 4 bases and J by 6 bases, with 19 bases between the two germline ends. The CDR3 totals 15 residues.

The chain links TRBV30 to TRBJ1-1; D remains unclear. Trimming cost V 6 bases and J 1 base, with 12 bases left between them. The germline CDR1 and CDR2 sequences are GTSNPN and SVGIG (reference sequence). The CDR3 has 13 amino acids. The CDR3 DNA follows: TGTGCCTGTCCCCTTATTGGGAACACTGAAGCTTTCTTT. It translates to CACPLIGNTEAFF.

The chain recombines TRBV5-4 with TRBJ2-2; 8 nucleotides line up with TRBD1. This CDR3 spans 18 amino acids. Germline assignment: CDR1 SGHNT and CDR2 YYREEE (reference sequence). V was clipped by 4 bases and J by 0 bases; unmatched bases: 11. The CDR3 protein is CASSPGQEYFANTGELFF. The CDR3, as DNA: TGTGCCAGCAGCCCGGGACAGGAGTATTTCGCGAACACCGGGGAGCTGTTTTTT.

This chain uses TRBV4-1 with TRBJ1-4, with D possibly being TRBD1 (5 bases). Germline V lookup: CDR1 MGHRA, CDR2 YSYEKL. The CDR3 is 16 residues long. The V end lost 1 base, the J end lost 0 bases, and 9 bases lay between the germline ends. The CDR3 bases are TGCGCCAGCAGCCAAGGACAGAGCGCAACTAATGAAAAACTGTTTTTT. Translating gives CASSQGQSATNEKLFF.

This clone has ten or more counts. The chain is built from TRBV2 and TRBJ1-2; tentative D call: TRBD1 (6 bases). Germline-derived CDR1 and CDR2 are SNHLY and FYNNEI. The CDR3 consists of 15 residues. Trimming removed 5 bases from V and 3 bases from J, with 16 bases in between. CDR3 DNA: TGTGCCAGCAGTTCGACAGGTATGAAGTACTATGGCTACACCTTC. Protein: CASSSTGMKYYGYTF.

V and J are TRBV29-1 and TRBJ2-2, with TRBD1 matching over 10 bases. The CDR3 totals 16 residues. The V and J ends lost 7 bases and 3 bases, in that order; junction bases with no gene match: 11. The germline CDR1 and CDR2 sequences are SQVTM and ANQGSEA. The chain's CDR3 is CSGMGTGEADTGELFF. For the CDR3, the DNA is TGCAGCGGGATGGGGACAGGGGAAGCGGACACCGGGGAGCTGTTTTTT.

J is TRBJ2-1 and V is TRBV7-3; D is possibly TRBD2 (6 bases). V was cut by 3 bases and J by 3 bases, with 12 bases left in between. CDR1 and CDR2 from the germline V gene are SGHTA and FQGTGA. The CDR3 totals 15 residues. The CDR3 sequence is CASSFRGGNYNEQFF. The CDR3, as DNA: TGTGCCAGCAGCTTTCGGGGCGGGAACTACAATGAGCAGTTCTTC.

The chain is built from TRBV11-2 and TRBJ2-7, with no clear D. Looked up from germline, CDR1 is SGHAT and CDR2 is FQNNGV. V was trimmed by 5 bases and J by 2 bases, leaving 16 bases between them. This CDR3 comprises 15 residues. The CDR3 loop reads CASSPGEEYTYEQYF. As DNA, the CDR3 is TGTGCCAGCAGCCCCGGAGAAGAGTATACCTACGAGCAGTACTTC.

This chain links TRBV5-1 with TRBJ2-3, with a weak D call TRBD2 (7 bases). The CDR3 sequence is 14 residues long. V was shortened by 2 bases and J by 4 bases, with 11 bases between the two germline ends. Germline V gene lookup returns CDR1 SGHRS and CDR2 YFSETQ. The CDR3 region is CASSFEGGADTQYF. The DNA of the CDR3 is TGCGCCAGCAGCTTTGAAGGGGGGGCAGATACGCAGTATTTT.

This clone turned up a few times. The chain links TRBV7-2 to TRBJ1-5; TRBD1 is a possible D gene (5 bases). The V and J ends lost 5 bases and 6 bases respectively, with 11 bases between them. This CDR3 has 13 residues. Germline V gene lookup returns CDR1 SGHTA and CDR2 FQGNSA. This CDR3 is CASSKDQGQPQHF. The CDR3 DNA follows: TGTGCCAGCAGCAAGGACCAGGGTCAGCCCCAGCATTTT.